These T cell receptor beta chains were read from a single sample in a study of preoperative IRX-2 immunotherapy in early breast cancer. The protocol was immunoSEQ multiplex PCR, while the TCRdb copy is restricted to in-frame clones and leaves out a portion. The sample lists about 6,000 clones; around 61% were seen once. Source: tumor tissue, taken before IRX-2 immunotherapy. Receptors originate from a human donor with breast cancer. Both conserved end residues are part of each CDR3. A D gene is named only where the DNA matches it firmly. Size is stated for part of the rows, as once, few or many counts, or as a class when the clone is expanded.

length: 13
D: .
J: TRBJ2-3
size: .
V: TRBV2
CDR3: CASSLAPRQPQYF
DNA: TGTGCCAGCAGTTTAGCTCCTAGACAGCCGCAGTATTTT

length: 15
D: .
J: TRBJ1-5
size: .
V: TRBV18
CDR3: CASSPRQISNQPQHF
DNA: TGTGCCAGCTCACCACGGCAAATTAGCAATCAGCCCCAGCATTTT

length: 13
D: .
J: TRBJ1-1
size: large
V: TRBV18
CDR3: CASSANGRTEAFF
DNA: TGTGCCAGCTCAGCTAACGGAAGGACTGAAGCTTTCTTT

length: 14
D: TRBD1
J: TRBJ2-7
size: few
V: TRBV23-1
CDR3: CASNPTGDRGEQYF
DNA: TGCGCCAGCAACCCGACAGGGGATCGAGGCGAGCAGTACTTC

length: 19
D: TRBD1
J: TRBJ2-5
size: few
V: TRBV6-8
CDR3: CASSSDWDRGQLGQETQYF
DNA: TGTGCCAGCAGTTCAGATTGGGACAGGGGCCAGCTGGGTCAAGAGACCCAGTACTTC

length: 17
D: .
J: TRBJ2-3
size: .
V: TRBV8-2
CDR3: CASSLLAGGPIADTQYF
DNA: TGTGCCAGCAGTTTACTAGCGGGAGGGCCAATCGCAGATACGCAGTATTTT

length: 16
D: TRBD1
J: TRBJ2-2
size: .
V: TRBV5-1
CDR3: CASSSQGQGSGGELFF
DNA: TGCGCCAGCAGCTCTCAAGGACAGGGGAGCGGCGGGGAGCTGTTTTTT

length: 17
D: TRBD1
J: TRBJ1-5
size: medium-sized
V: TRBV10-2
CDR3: CASSGQGGIMSNQPQHF
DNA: TGCGCCAGCTCAGGACAGGGGGGAATTATGAGCAATCAGCCCCAGCATTTT

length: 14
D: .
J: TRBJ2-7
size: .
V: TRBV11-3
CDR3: CASTLGGVPYEQYF
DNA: TGTGCCAGCACCTTGGGCGGGGTACCCTACGAGCAGTACTTC

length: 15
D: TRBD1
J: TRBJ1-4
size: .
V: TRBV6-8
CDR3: CASSYAGTANEKLFF
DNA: TGTGCCAGCAGTTACGCCGGGACAGCTAATGAAAAACTGTTTTTT

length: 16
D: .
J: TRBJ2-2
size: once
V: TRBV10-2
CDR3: CASSEYSGGYTGELFF
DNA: TGCGCCAGCAGTGAGTACAGCGGAGGTTATACCGGGGAGCTGTTTTTT

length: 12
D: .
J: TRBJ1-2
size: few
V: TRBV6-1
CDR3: CASSEGDYGYTF
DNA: TGTGCCAGCAGTGAAGGGGATTATGGCTACACCTTC

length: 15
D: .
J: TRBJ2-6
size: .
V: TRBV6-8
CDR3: CASSLENSGANVLTF
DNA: TGTGCCAGCAGTCTTGAGAACTCTGGGGCCAACGTCCTGACTTTC